The rows below give T cell receptor beta chains drawn from one sample of a study of blood T cells in healthy people across ages. TCRdb analysed the 5' RACE reads with MiXCR anew, one entry per CDR3 protein. This sample has some 690,000 distinct CDR3 sequences, with about 20% found just once. Material: blood. The receptors come from a man in his 70s in good health. Each CDR3 is given with its conserved first and last residue. Fields, in order: clone size, V gene, D gene, J gene, CDR3 protein, CDR3 DNA. The D gene is left open where the match is weak. Some rows have no size entry. The others give once, few or many, or a class for an expanded clone.

clone_size: few; v_call: TRBV12-3/TRBV12-4; d_call: NA; j_call: TRBJ2-7; cdr3_aa: CASSLYGNPGYEQYF; cdr3_nt: TGTGCCAGCAGTTTGTACGGCAACCCGGGCTACGAGCAGTACTTC
clone_size: few; v_call: TRBV20-1; d_call: NA; j_call: TRBJ1-4; cdr3_aa: CSARWGYEKLFF; cdr3_nt: TGCAGTGCTAGGTGGGGCTATGAAAAACTGTTTTTT
clone_size: many; v_call: TRBV12-3/TRBV12-4; d_call: TRBD1; j_call: TRBJ1-3; cdr3_aa: CASSLRTGGNTIYF; cdr3_nt: TGTGCCAGCAGCCTCCGGACAGGAGGAAACACCATATATTTT
clone_size: few; v_call: TRBV28; d_call: TRBD1; j_call: TRBJ1-1; cdr3_aa: CASTLSGGATEAFF; cdr3_nt: TGTGCCAGCACCCTCTCAGGGGGGGCGACTGAAGCTTTCTTT
clone_size: NA; v_call: TRBV18; d_call: TRBD1; j_call: TRBJ2-1; cdr3_aa: CASSVGQSSSYNEQFF; cdr3_nt: TGTGCCAGCTCGGTGGGACAGTCCAGCTCCTACAATGAGCAGTTCTTC
clone_size: NA; v_call: TRBV11-2; d_call: NA; j_call: TRBJ1-1; cdr3_aa: CASSLVVIGGGEAFF; cdr3_nt: TGTGCCAGCAGCTTAGTCGTGATAGGGGGGGGTGAAGCTTTCTTT
clone_size: NA; v_call: TRBV5-1; d_call: NA; j_call: TRBJ1-5; cdr3_aa: CASSLAQDQPQHF; cdr3_nt: TGCGCCAGCAGCTTGGCCCAAGACCAGCCCCAGCATTTT
clone_size: NA; v_call: TRBV15; d_call: NA; j_call: TRBJ2-5; cdr3_aa: CATSRENRISETQYF; cdr3_nt: TGTGCCACCAGCAGAGAGAACAGAATCTCAGAGACCCAGTACTTC
clone_size: once; v_call: TRBV20-1; d_call: NA; j_call: TRBJ2-7; cdr3_aa: CSARDPGGSLYEQYF; cdr3_nt: TGCAGTGCTAGAGATCCTGGGGGCTCCTTATACGAGCAGTACTTC
clone_size: few; v_call: TRBV2; d_call: NA; j_call: TRBJ1-2; cdr3_aa: CASSEDRSGHYGYTF; cdr3_nt: TGTGCCAGCAGTGAGGATCGGTCCGGGCACTATGGCTACACCTTC
clone_size: few; v_call: TRBV4-1; d_call: TRBD2; j_call: TRBJ2-3; cdr3_aa: CASSQDPTSDKQYF; cdr3_nt: TGCGCCAGCAGCCAAGATCCGACTAGCGACAAGCAGTATTTT
clone_size: NA; v_call: TRBV10-3; d_call: TRBD2; j_call: TRBJ2-1; cdr3_aa: CAINSGGYEQFF; cdr3_nt: TGTGCCATCAATAGCGGGGGCTATGAGCAGTTCTTC
clone_size: once; v_call: TRBV7-9; d_call: NA; j_call: TRBJ2-3; cdr3_aa: CASSLTDGSTDTQYF; cdr3_nt: TGTGCCAGCAGCTTGACAGATGGAAGCACAGATACGCAGTATTTT
clone_size: NA; v_call: TRBV30; d_call: NA; j_call: TRBJ2-1; cdr3_aa: CAWGQQISVGEQFF; cdr3_nt: TGTGCCTGGGGACAACAGATCAGCGTCGGTGAGCAGTTCTTC
clone_size: few; v_call: TRBV20-1; d_call: TRBD2; j_call: TRBJ2-5; cdr3_aa: CSARRTSGRADETQYF; cdr3_nt: TGCAGTGCTAGAAGAACTAGCGGGAGGGCCGATGAGACCCAGTACTTC
clone_size: NA; v_call: TRBV14; d_call: TRBD2; j_call: TRBJ2-5; cdr3_aa: CASSQRRGLAGQETQYF; cdr3_nt: TGTGCCAGCAGCCAAAGAAGAGGTCTAGCGGGGCAAGAGACCCAGTACTTC
clone_size: NA; v_call: TRBV14; d_call: NA; j_call: TRBJ2-1; cdr3_aa: CASSRVTSSYNEQFF; cdr3_nt: TGTGCCAGCAGCCGAGTAACTAGCTCCTACAATGAGCAGTTCTTC
clone_size: NA; v_call: TRBV11-2; d_call: TRBD2; j_call: TRBJ2-1; cdr3_aa: CASSPTQRGYNEQFF; cdr3_nt: TGTGCCAGCAGCCCTACCCAGCGGGGGTACAATGAGCAGTTCTTC
clone_size: few; v_call: TRBV11-2; d_call: TRBD2; j_call: TRBJ2-1; cdr3_aa: CASSFRKSSGGFTYNEQFF; cdr3_nt: TGTGCCAGCAGCTTCAGGAAAAGTAGCGGGGGATTCACTTACAATGAGCAGTTCTTC
clone_size: NA; v_call: TRBV5-1; d_call: TRBD1; j_call: TRBJ2-7; cdr3_aa: CASSSTTGAALEQYF; cdr3_nt: TGCGCCAGCAGCTCAACGACAGGGGCGGCTCTCGAGCAGTACTTC
clone_size: few; v_call: TRBV7-9; d_call: NA; j_call: TRBJ1-1; cdr3_aa: CASSLSALTDEAFF; cdr3_nt: TGTGCCAGCAGTCTTTCCGCCCTCACAGATGAAGCTTTCTTT
clone_size: few; v_call: TRBV5-1; d_call: TRBD1; j_call: TRBJ1-1; cdr3_aa: CASSRGDREFTEAFF; cdr3_nt: TGCGCCAGCAGCCGGGGGGACAGGGAATTCACTGAAGCTTTCTTT
clone_size: many; v_call: TRBV29-1; d_call: NA; j_call: TRBJ2-5; cdr3_aa: CSAGAVQETQYF; cdr3_nt: TGCAGCGCGGGGGCGGTACAAGAGACCCAGTACTTC
clone_size: many; v_call: TRBV7-8; d_call: TRBD2; j_call: TRBJ2-2; cdr3_aa: CASSLRGDNTGELFF; cdr3_nt: TGTGCCAGCAGCTTACGGGGGGATAACACCGGGGAGCTGTTTTTT
clone_size: NA; v_call: TRBV7-8; d_call: NA; j_call: TRBJ1-2; cdr3_aa: CASSLDPFYGYTF; cdr3_nt: TGTGCCAGCAGCTTAGATCCTTTCTATGGCTACACCTTC
clone_size: few; v_call: TRBV29-1; d_call: NA; j_call: TRBJ1-2; cdr3_aa: CSARRERELGYTF; cdr3_nt: TGCAGCGCGAGGAGGGAAAGAGAGCTTGGCTACACCTTC
clone_size: NA; v_call: TRBV3-1; d_call: NA; j_call: TRBJ1-1; cdr3_aa: CASSQEFGETEAFF; cdr3_nt: TGTGCCAGCAGCCAAGAGTTCGGGGAAACTGAAGCTTTCTTT
clone_size: few; v_call: TRBV20-1; d_call: TRBD1; j_call: TRBJ1-2; cdr3_aa: CSAQGALHNYGYTF; cdr3_nt: TGCAGTGCACAGGGGGCCCTACATAACTATGGCTACACCTTC
clone_size: NA; v_call: TRBV5-1; d_call: TRBD1; j_call: TRBJ1-5; cdr3_aa: CASGLTRTGRNSNQPQHF; cdr3_nt: TGCGCCAGCGGCTTGACCCGGACAGGAAGAAATAGCAATCAGCCCCAGCATTTT
clone_size: NA; v_call: TRBV18; d_call: NA; j_call: TRBJ1-1; cdr3_aa: CASSTTSDSDTEAFF; cdr3_nt: TGTGCCAGCTCAACCACCTCAGACAGTGACACTGAAGCTTTCTTT
clone_size: NA; v_call: TRBV29-1; d_call: NA; j_call: TRBJ1-2; cdr3_aa: CSVAGRQHHGYTF; cdr3_nt: TGCAGCGTTGCTGGGAGACAGCACCATGGCTACACCTTC
clone_size: few; v_call: TRBV29-1; d_call: NA; j_call: TRBJ1-3; cdr3_aa: CSVGQNSGNTIYF; cdr3_nt: TGCAGCGTTGGGCAGAACTCTGGAAACACCATATATTTT
clone_size: NA; v_call: TRBV25-1; d_call: NA; j_call: TRBJ2-3; cdr3_aa: CASSDNSSTDTQYF; cdr3_nt: TGTGCCAGCAGTGACAATTCTAGCACAGATACGCAGTATTTT
clone_size: NA; v_call: TRBV7-2; d_call: TRBD2; j_call: TRBJ2-1; cdr3_aa: CASSLAGGGVAGEQFF; cdr3_nt: TGTGCCAGCAGCTTAGCCGGGGGGGGCGTGGCGGGTGAGCAGTTCTTC
clone_size: once; v_call: TRBV3-1; d_call: NA; j_call: TRBJ2-5; cdr3_aa: CASRPPGAQETQYF; cdr3_nt: TGTGCCAGCAGACCCCCAGGAGCTCAAGAGACCCAGTACTTC
clone_size: many; v_call: TRBV7-9; d_call: NA; j_call: TRBJ2-1; cdr3_aa: CASATGSSYNEQFF; cdr3_nt: TGTGCCAGCGCGACTGGGAGCTCCTACAATGAGCAGTTCTTC
clone_size: NA; v_call: TRBV7-9; d_call: NA; j_call: TRBJ1-1; cdr3_aa: CASRPTGNTEAFF; cdr3_nt: TGTGCCAGCAGACCAACAGGGAACACTGAAGCTTTCTTT
clone_size: few; v_call: TRBV9; d_call: NA; j_call: TRBJ1-2; cdr3_aa: CASSVARAANYGYTF; cdr3_nt: TGTGCCAGCAGCGTAGCAAGAGCTGCTAACTATGGCTACACCTTC
clone_size: many; v_call: TRBV29-1; d_call: TRBD2; j_call: TRBJ2-1; cdr3_aa: CSSYSGGARNEQFF; cdr3_nt: TGCAGCTCCTACAGCGGGGGGGCCCGCAATGAGCAGTTCTTC
clone_size: NA; v_call: TRBV25-1; d_call: TRBD1; j_call: TRBJ1-1; cdr3_aa: CASSGGAWTGWANTEAFF; cdr3_nt: TGTGCCAGCAGTGGGGGTGCCTGGACAGGGTGGGCTAACACTGAAGCTTTCTTT
clone_size: NA; v_call: TRBV10-2; d_call: NA; j_call: TRBJ2-3; cdr3_aa: CASSEDGDTQYF; cdr3_nt: TGCGCCAGCAGTGAGGATGGGGATACGCAGTATTTT
clone_size: NA; v_call: TRBV20-1; d_call: TRBD2; j_call: TRBJ2-5; cdr3_aa: CSAGTSGALQETQYF; cdr3_nt: TGCAGTGCTGGGACTAGCGGGGCCCTCCAAGAGACCCAGTACTTC
clone_size: NA; v_call: TRBV5-1; d_call: NA; j_call: TRBJ2-7; cdr3_aa: CASSLVRDAYEQYF; cdr3_nt: TGCGCCAGCAGCTTGGTGCGGGACGCGTACGAGCAGTACTTC
clone_size: NA; v_call: TRBV9; d_call: TRBD1; j_call: TRBJ2-4; cdr3_aa: CASNGGTGGFAKNIQYF; cdr3_nt: TGTGCCAGCAACGGAGGGACAGGGGGCTTTGCCAAAAACATTCAGTACTTC
clone_size: NA; v_call: TRBV9; d_call: NA; j_call: TRBJ2-3; cdr3_aa: CASSGNQAGQARDTQYF; cdr3_nt: TGTGCCAGCAGCGGCAACCAAGCTGGGCAAGCGCGGGATACGCAGTATTTT
clone_size: many; v_call: TRBV28; d_call: TRBD1; j_call: TRBJ2-4; cdr3_aa: CASSQTGAENIQYF; cdr3_nt: TGTGCCAGCAGTCAAACAGGGGCGGAAAACATTCAGTACTTC
clone_size: NA; v_call: TRBV30; d_call: TRBD2; j_call: TRBJ2-1; cdr3_aa: CAFRGSGTSYNEQFF; cdr3_nt: TGTGCCTTCCGAGGTAGCGGGACCTCCTACAATGAGCAGTTCTTC
clone_size: few; v_call: TRBV12-3/TRBV12-4; d_call: TRBD2; j_call: TRBJ2-3; cdr3_aa: CASETSYSDTQYF; cdr3_nt: TGTGCCAGCGAGACTAGCTATTCCGATACGCAGTATTTT
clone_size: few; v_call: TRBV20-1; d_call: NA; j_call: TRBJ1-2; cdr3_aa: CSARDLRGGYGYTF; cdr3_nt: TGCAGTGCTAGAGACCTTCGAGGTGGCTATGGCTACACCTTC